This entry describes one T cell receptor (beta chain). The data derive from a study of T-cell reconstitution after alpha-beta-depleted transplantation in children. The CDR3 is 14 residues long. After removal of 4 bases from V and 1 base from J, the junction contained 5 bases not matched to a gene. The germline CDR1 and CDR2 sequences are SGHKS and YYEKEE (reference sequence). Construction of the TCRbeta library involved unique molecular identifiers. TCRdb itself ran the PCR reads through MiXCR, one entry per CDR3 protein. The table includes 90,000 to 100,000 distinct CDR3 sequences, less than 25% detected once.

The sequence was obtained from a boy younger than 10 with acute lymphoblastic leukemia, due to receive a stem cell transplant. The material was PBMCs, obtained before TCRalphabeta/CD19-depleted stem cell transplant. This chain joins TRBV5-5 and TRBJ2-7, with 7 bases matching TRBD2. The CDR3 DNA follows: TGTGCCAGCAGCCAGGAGCGGGAATCCTACGAGCAGTACTTC. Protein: CASSQERESYEQYF.